This T cell receptor beta chain was recovered during a study of T cells in Graves' hyperthyroidism and ophthalmopathy. RNA transcripts gave rise to amplified TCR beta CDR3 regions. Carried out on the TCR CDR3, a first-round RT-PCR used the HTBI primer set. TCRdb re-called the multiplex PCR reads with MiXCR, one entry per CDR3 protein. The sample shows more than 500,000 distinct CDR3 sequences, under 20% of them seen only once. Germline V lookup: CDR1 KGHSH, CDR2 LQKENI. CDR3 length: 14 amino acids. V lost 2 bases and J lost 4; bases outside the gene matches: 4. What was sequenced was blood. This TCR was recovered from a woman aged 25-40 years with Graves' hyperthyroidism. The rearrangement joins TRBV18 to TRBJ1-2, with 7 bases lining up with TRBD1. The CDR3 region is CASSPRDSTYGYTF. In nucleotides, the CDR3 is TGTGCCAGCTCACCAAGGGACAGCACCTATGGCTACACCTTC.